A selection of T cell receptor beta chains follows, all from one sample in a study of early T cells in non-severe SARS-CoV-2 infection. TCRdb called the 5' RACE reads again in MiXCR, with one record for every CDR3 protein. The sample has 75,000 to 100,000 distinct CDR3 sequences, about 15% seen once. The sample consisted of whole blood. The receptors originated from an adult who was a healthcare worker with PCR-confirmed SARS-CoV-2 infection or an uninfected control (not recorded which). CDR3s leave out the opening cysteine and the closing phenylalanine or tryptophan. Each record gives: J gene, V gene, CDR3 protein.

TRBJ2-3 | TRBV7-2 | ATAGSGQGTQY
TRBJ1-1 | TRBV29-1 | SVNRFF
TRBJ2-7 | TRBV28 | ASNTIGDFHEQY
TRBJ2-1 | TRBV5-1 | ASSLTTSGREQF
TRBJ2-7 | TRBV12-3/TRBV12-4 | ASSLRYSYEQY
TRBJ2-1 | TRBV3-1 | ASSQEIAGGNDEQF
TRBJ2-3 | TRBV5-1 | ASSLFSGTSSTDTQY
TRBJ2-1 | TRBV25-1 | ASSDRGFYNEQF
TRBJ1-1 | TRBV5-1 | ASSRDGGNTEAF
TRBJ2-3 | TRBV11-2 | ASSSDGWISTDTQY
TRBJ1-1 | TRBV5-5 | ASSLTWRLSMNTEAF
TRBJ2-1 | TRBV15 | ATSRDPGTSNEQF
TRBJ2-1 | TRBV4-1 | ASSQYPPSGIKLEKNEQF
TRBJ2-3 | TRBV10-3 | AIRGQGSSDTQY
TRBJ1-1 | TRBV3-1 | ASSQDKRTEAF
TRBJ2-1 | TRBV5-1 | ASSLFPPGLAGENEQF
TRBJ2-7 | TRBV4-1 | ASSQETGTSLSYEQY
TRBJ2-3 | TRBV5-1 | ASSLEAGGSTDTQY
TRBJ1-5 | TRBV12-3/TRBV12-4 | ASSRRGGYSNQPQH
TRBJ2-5 | TRBV20-1 | SVLTGSPFQETQY
TRBJ2-1 | TRBV28 | ASSSRLAGTFNEQF
TRBJ1-6 | TRBV4-2 | ASSQGSAGTLH
TRBJ1-5 | TRBV6-5 | ASSPRTAQEPQH
TRBJ2-2 | TRBV4-1 | ASSQGQKEREGLPGELF